The present T cell receptor beta chain was sequenced within a study of a mutant IDH1 vaccine in newly diagnosed glioma. Background on the study: Eight vaccinations went to patients in weeks 1, 3, 5, 7, 11, 15, 19, 23.

As for this clone: Its target is unknown.

Sequenced by immunoSEQ multiplex PCR; TCRdb stores in-frame clones only, minus some. The data show tens of thousands of clones, 65% to 80% seen once. Noted time point: week 23, last vaccination. Doses comprised 300 ug of mutant IDH1 20-mer peptide each, plus topical imiquimod. New astrocytomas of WHO grade 3 or 4 that were IDH1-mutant and ATRX-lost were found in the donors. This CDR3 spans 15 amino acids. The ends were cut back, 8 bases at V and 1 base at J, with 18 bases in the middle. Germline V gene lookup returns CDR1 MDHEN and CDR2 SYDVKM. General observations from the study: Evidence of vaccine-induced immune responses was documented in about 93% of patients.

The V gene is TRBV28, the J gene TRBJ2-7, with D maybe TRBD1 (6 bases). The receptor was derived from a man aged 50-59 years with glioma. The sequenced sample was PBMCs, obtained from a glioma patient whose treatment included an IDH1 peptide vaccine. DNA of the CDR3: TGTGCCAGCTCTCAGGGCAGGGGAAGATCCTACGAGCAGTACTTC. This gives the protein CASSQGRGRSYEQYF.